These 32 T cell receptor beta chains originate from one sample sequenced in a study of blood T cell repertoires in COVID-19. Libraries were prepared by immunoSEQ multiplex PCR; TCRdb keeps only in-frame clonotypes and omits some of them. Among tens of thousands of clones listed, around 83% were seen once. Sequencing used peripheral blood. The receptors derive from a man in his fifties or sixties with acute or convalescent COVID-19.

The V gene is TRBV11-1, the J gene TRBJ1-1, with 8 nucleotides matching TRBD1. This CDR3 contains 15 residues. The V segment lost 2 bases and the J segment 3 bases; nucleotides outside the gene matches: 5. CDR1 is SGHAT, CDR2 FQDESV, per germline (reference sequence). In DNA form, the CDR3 reads TGTGCCAGCAGCTTACAGGGGGCGAAGGACACTGAAGCTTTCTTT. Its translation: CASSLQGAKDTEAFF.

V and J are TRBV28 and TRBJ1-2, with D perhaps TRBD1 (6 bases). V was clipped by 4 bases and J by 4 bases, with 22 bases between them. This CDR3 spans 17 amino acids. Per the germline V gene, CDR1 is MDHEN and CDR2 is SYDVKM. In DNA form, the CDR3 reads TGTGCCAGCAGTTCTTCCGGGGGGCTGGGCTCGAGCTATGGCTACACCTTC. Its protein is CASSSSGGLGSSYGYTF.

The rearrangement joins TRBV3-1 (or the pseudogene TRBV3-2) to TRBJ2-5; D may be TRBD1 (5 bases). The CDR3 contains 13 residues. Germline CDR1 LGHDT, CDR2 YNNKEL (reference sequence). The V and J ends lost 4 bases and 5 bases respectively, with 11 bases between them. The CDR3 nucleotides read TGTGCCAGCAGCCTAGGCAGGGTGGAGACCCAGTACTTC. Protein: CASSLGRVETQYF.

This clone was found a few times. The gene calls are TRBV7-9 and TRBJ2-1; D is possibly TRBD2 (5 bases). Germline V gene data show CDR1 as SEHNR and CDR2 as FQNEAQ (reference sequence). The CDR3 is 16 amino acids. V was clipped by 7 bases and J by 0 bases, with 16 bases between them. The CDR3 loop is CASTPREGVSYNEQFF. CDR3 nucleotide sequence: TGTGCCAGCACCCCTCGGGAAGGAGTCTCCTACAATGAGCAGTTCTTC.

In its sample, this clone was seen once. The chain uses TRBV29-1 and TRBJ2-2; D is possibly TRBD1 (5 bases). V was shortened by 7 bases and J by 5 bases, with 14 bases between the two germline ends. The germline CDR1 and CDR2 sequences are SQVTM and ANQGSEA. The CDR3 has 13 amino acids. CDR3 residues: CSGSGLRTGELFF. The CDR3 nucleotides read TGCAGCGGGTCAGGGCTACGGACCGGGGAGCTGTTTTTT.

The genes are TRBV5-4 and TRBJ2-7, with 7 positions matching TRBD2. The germline CDR1 and CDR2 sequences are SGHNT and YYREEE (reference sequence). With V trimmed by 3 bases and J by 5 bases, 5 bases remained unmatched. This CDR3 has 13 amino acids. CDR3 sequence reads: CASSYPGRDEQYF. The CDR3 DNA follows: TGTGCCAGCAGCTACCCTGGGAGGGACGAGCAGTACTTC.

The CDR3 here is CATRTGVKEQFF. In nucleotides, the CDR3 is TGTGCCACTCGGACGGGGGTCAAGGAGCAGTTCTTC. The rearrangement uses TRBV28 and TRBJ2-1; the D gene is possibly TRBD2 (6 bases). In germline, CDR1 is MDHEN, CDR2 SYDVKM. CDR3 size: 12 residues. V lost 10 bases to trimming and J lost 10 bases, with 17 bases between them.

The chain combines TRBV14 with TRBJ1-6; D uncertain. CDR3 size: 13 residues. Trimming shortened V by 2 bases and J by 6 bases, and 5 bases separated the two germline ends. Germline V gene sequence: CDR1 SGHDN, CDR2 FVKESK. The CDR3 loop is CASSQTGNSPLHF. Here the CDR3 DNA reads TGTGCCAGCAGCCAAACGGGTAATTCACCCCTCCACTTT.

The rearrangement links TRBV10-1 to TRBJ2-3; D uncertain. Per the germline V gene, CDR1 is WNHNN and CDR2 is SYGVQD (reference sequence). CDR3 length: 14 amino acids. Trimming removed 5 bases from V and 2 bases from J, with 11 bases in between. The CDR3 DNA reads TGCGCCAGCAGTCGACATACAATCACAGATACGCAGTATTTT. Its protein is CASSRHTITDTQYF.

V and J are TRBV28 and TRBJ2-6; the match to TRBD1 covers 7 bases. The CDR3 consists of 15 residues. V shed 8 bases and J 2 bases; nucleotides not matched to a gene: 6. Germline V lookup: CDR1 MDHEN, CDR2 SYDVKM. The CDR3 bases are TGTGCCAGCCGTTCACAGGGGACTGGGGCCAACGTCCTGACTTTC. Protein sequence: CASRSQGTGANVLTF.

This clone was detected only once. The chain is built from TRBV27 and TRBJ1-6; 10 bases line up with TRBD1. The germline gives CDR1 MNHEY, CDR2 SMNVEV (reference sequence). V trimming: 8 bases; J trimming: 7 bases; junction bases outside the gene matches: 2. The length of the CDR3 is 13 residues. The CDR3 DNA is TGTGCCAGCCGGACAGGGGGAAATTCACCCCTCCACTTT. This encodes CASRTGGNSPLHF.

The J gene is TRBJ2-3, the V gene TRBV7-2, with 15 nucleotides matching TRBD2. Trimming at V came to 5 bases and at J to 9 bases, leaving 9 bases not matched to a gene. The CDR3 is 16 amino acids. Germline V gives CDR1 SGHTA, CDR2 FQGNSA. The CDR3 protein is CASSPWTSGGAGTQYF. The DNA for the CDR3 is TGTGCCAGCAGCCCCTGGACTAGCGGGGGGGCAGGGACGCAGTATTTT.

The CDR3 sequence is CASSPGTAADTQYF. DNA of the CDR3: TGTGCCAGCAGCCCCGGGACAGCGGCAGATACGCAGTATTTT. This sequence joins TRBV7-3 and TRBJ2-3, with 7 bases lining up with TRBD1. This CDR3 spans 14 amino acids. Germline V gives CDR1 SGHTA, CDR2 FQGTGA. Germline trimming cut 5 bases from V and 4 bases from J; bases unmatched to any gene: 6.

The chain couples TRBV5-5 to TRBJ2-5; TRBD2 aligns across 14 bases. J gave up 4 bases and V 0 bases, and 5 bases lay outside the gene matches. Germline CDR1 reads SGHKS; CDR2 reads YYEKEE (reference sequence). The CDR3 runs to 17 residues. CDR3 bases: TGTGCCAGCAGCTTGGTAGGGACTAGCGGGAGAGCAGAGACCCAGTACTTC. Translated, it gives CASSLVGTSGRAETQYF. Drawing the rest from reference TRBV5-5 and TRBJ2-5, the complete variable domain is DAGVTQSPTHLIKTRGQQVTLRCSPISGHKSVSWYQQVLGQGPQFIFQYYEKEERGRGNFPDRFSARQFPNYSSELNVNALLLGDSALYLCASSLVGTSGRAETQYFGPGTRLLVL.

The chain is built from TRBV12-5 and TRBJ1-2, with a tentative D call TRBD1 (6 bases). The germline gives CDR1 LGHNT, CDR2 FRNRAP. V was trimmed by 3 bases and J by 5 bases, leaving 10 bases between them. The CDR3 spans 13 residues. The CDR3 spells CASGFGRGYGYTF. Written as DNA, the CDR3 is TGTGCTAGTGGTTTTGGCAGGGGTTATGGCTACACCTTC.

This clone has just a few counts. The chain links TRBV7-9 to TRBJ2-3; weak D call: TRBD2 (5 bases). CDR1 and CDR2 (germline): SEHNR, FQNEAQ (reference sequence). Trimming shortened V by 8 bases and J by 1 base, and 10 bases separated the two germline ends. This CDR3 contains 13 residues. In nucleotides, the CDR3 is TGTGCCAGCGGTACCGGGGGCACAGATACGCAGTATTTT. Translation gives CASGTGGTDTQYF.

V gene TRBV9 combines with J gene TRBJ2-5; 13 bases match TRBD2. The CDR3 totals 15 residues. With 0 bases clipped from V and 5 bases from J, the junction kept 1 base outside the gene matches. The germline V gene encodes CDR1 SGDLS and CDR2 YYNGEE. The CDR3 loop reads CASSVVGLAGETQYF. The CDR3 nucleotides are TGTGCCAGCAGCGTAGTGGGACTAGCGGGGGAGACCCAGTACTTC.

The chain joins TRBV11-1 to TRBJ1-1; no firm D call. The CDR3 length is 14 residues. The germline V and J ends were trimmed by 3 bases and 7 bases, with 15 bases remaining between them. Germline loops: CDR1 SGHAT, CDR2 FQDESV (reference sequence). The CDR3 region is CASSFFRVAGEAFF. Written as DNA, the CDR3 is TGTGCCAGCAGCTTTTTTCGGGTTGCTGGTGAAGCTTTCTTT.

The V call is TRBV25-1, the J call TRBJ2-5; D is ambiguous. Trimming removed 3 bases from V and 0 bases from J, with 8 bases in between. The V gene's germline CDR1 is MGHDK and CDR2 SYGVNS. This CDR3 is built from 14 residues. The CDR3 nucleotides read TGTGCCAGCAGTGACCCCGGGTACCAAGAGACCCAGTACTTC. The encoded protein is CASSDPGYQETQYF.

This chain uses TRBV28 with TRBJ2-2, with 14 positions matching TRBD2. V lost 3 bases, J lost 7 bases, and 10 bases stayed unmatched. CDR3 length equals 18 residues. Per the germline V gene, CDR1 is MDHEN and CDR2 is SYDVKM. The CDR3 region is CASSLGLAGVFLRGELFF. The CDR3 nucleotides are TGTGCCAGCAGTTTGGGACTAGCGGGAGTGTTCCTCCGCGGGGAGCTGTTTTTT.

The chain couples TRBV28 to TRBJ2-7, with D possibly matching TRBD1 (6 bases). With 5 bases removed from V and 2 bases from J, the gap between germline ends came to 22 bases. The CDR3 is 17 amino acids. Germline V gene sequence: CDR1 MDHEN, CDR2 SYDVKM. The CDR3 loop is CASSQSRGGVGPYEQYF. Written as DNA, the CDR3 is TGTGCCAGCAGTCAATCCCGAGGGGGAGTGGGGCCCTACGAGCAGTACTTC.

The chain links TRBV19 to TRBJ1-1; 8 nucleotides line up with TRBD1. CDR3 size: 14 residues. Germline V gene lookup returns CDR1 LNHDA and CDR2 SQIVND (reference sequence). Trimming removed 5 bases from V and 5 bases from J; junction bases left unmatched: 7. Written as DNA, the CDR3 is TGTGCCAGTAGTGCGGACAGGGTGAGAACTGAAGCTTTCTTT. Amino acid sequence: CASSADRVRTEAFF.

This clone was observed a handful of times. The chain carries TRBV3-1 (or the pseudogene TRBV3-2) and TRBJ2-7; possibly TRBD1 for D (6 bases). There are 13 residues in the CDR3. Germline V gives CDR1 LGHDT, CDR2 YNNKEL (reference sequence). Trimming took 5 bases from V and 4 from J, leaving 12 bases between them. The CDR3 nucleotides are TGTGCCAGCAGCAGGGGACATGCGTACGAGCAGTACTTC. Protein sequence: CASSRGHAYEQYF.

V is TRBV7-9 and J is TRBJ1-2; 10 nucleotides align to TRBD1. J gave up 6 bases and V 5 bases, and 18 bases lay outside the gene matches. This CDR3 is 18 amino acids long. Germline V lookup: CDR1 SEHNR, CDR2 FQNEAQ (reference sequence). This CDR3 is CASSRRGDRGEVPDGYTF. As DNA, the CDR3 is TGTGCCAGCAGCCGACGCGGGGACAGGGGCGAGGTACCGGATGGCTACACCTTC.

This clone has a single count. The V gene is TRBV13, the J gene TRBJ2-7; 8 bases align to TRBD2. J lost 3 bases, V lost 5 bases, and 9 bases had no gene match. Germline V gives CDR1 PRHDT, CDR2 FYEKMQ (reference sequence). The CDR3 sequence is 15 residues long. The CDR3 nucleotides are TGTGCCAGCAGCGCCGGGAGGGGGATCAACTACGAGCAGTACTTC. Its protein product is CASSAGRGINYEQYF. Full variable domain (outside the CDR3, taken from reference TRBV13 and TRBJ2-7): AAGVIQSPRHLIKEKRETATLKCYPIPRHDTVYWYQQGPGQDPQFLISFYEKMQSDKGSIPDRFSAQQFSDYHSELNMSSLELGDSALYFCASSAGRGINYEQYFGPGTRLTVT.

V and J are TRBV3-1 (or the pseudogene TRBV3-2) and TRBJ2-5; unclear D gene. V dropped 4 bases and J dropped 5 bases, with 8 bases sitting between them. This CDR3 comprises 12 residues. Germline V CDR1 and CDR2: LGHDT, YNNKEL (reference sequence). CDR3 region: CASSLMEETQYF. The DNA of the CDR3 is TGTGCCAGCAGCCTAATGGAGGAGACCCAGTACTTC.

The chain couples TRBV11-1 to TRBJ2-2; 10 bases are shared with TRBD2. The trim removed 6 bases at V and 5 bases at J, leaving 9 bases unmatched. CDR1 and CDR2 from the germline V gene are SGHAT and FQDESV (reference sequence). The CDR3 sequence is 16 residues long. For the CDR3, the DNA is TGTGCCAGCAGGAGGGGCCCGGGACTAGCGACCGGGGAGCTGTTTTTT. Translation gives CASRRGPGLATGELFF. Looking up the rest from reference TRBV11-1 and TRBJ2-2 gives the full variable domain: EAEVAQSPRYKITEKSQAVAFWCDPISGHATLYWYRQILGQGPELLVQFQDESVVDDSQLPKDRFSAERLKGVDSTLKIQPAELGDSAMYLCASRRGPGLATGELFFGEGSRLTVL.

This chain connects TRBV6-6 to TRBJ1-6; no definite D call. V gave up 7 bases and J gave up 5 bases, with 12 bases separating them. CDR3 length: 14 amino acids. CDR1 is MNHNY, CDR2 SVGAGI, per germline (reference sequence). The CDR3 nucleotides read TGTGCCAGCACCCAAACGTCAGATAATTCACCCCTCCACTTT. This sequence encodes CASTQTSDNSPLHF.

Only a few counts were recorded for this clone. The chain has TRBV28 and TRBJ2-7; 7 bases align to TRBD1. CDR3 length: 14 amino acids. Germline V gives CDR1 MDHEN, CDR2 SYDVKM. The junction had 10 bases not matched to a gene; V was cut back by 7 bases and J by 4 bases. DNA for the CDR3: TGTGCCAGCACCGACAGGGATATCGCGTACGAGCAGTACTTC. Translated: CASTDRDIAYEQYF.

V is TRBV3-1 (or the pseudogene TRBV3-2) and J is TRBJ1-3; 8 bases agree with TRBD1. CDR1 LGHDT and CDR2 YNNKEL come from the germline V gene (reference sequence). The CDR3 extends over 14 amino acids. The V and J ends lost 2 bases and 8 bases, in that order; junction bases with no gene match: 5. The CDR3 protein is CASSQIEDRDTIYF. DNA for the CDR3: TGTGCCAGCAGCCAAATTGAGGACAGGGACACCATATATTTT.

The chain uses TRBV5-4 and TRBJ2-3, with no clear D. The CDR3 runs to 13 residues. Trimming took off 5 bases at V and 1 base at J, with 8 bases between the two ends. Per the germline V gene, CDR1 is SGHNT and CDR2 is YYREEE (reference sequence). Here the CDR3 reads CASSLPGTDTQYF. The CDR3 nucleotides are TGTGCCAGCAGTCTTCCCGGCACAGATACGCAGTATTTT.

The rearrangement links TRBV18 to TRBJ2-3; tentative D call: TRBD2 (5 bases). Germline values: CDR1 KGHSH, CDR2 LQKENI. Trimming removed 0 bases at V and 0 bases at J, with 10 bases between. The CDR3 consists of 16 residues. CDR3 in DNA: TGTGCCAGCTCACCACCGTGGACGGGGAGCACAGATACGCAGTATTTT. Its protein product is CASSPPWTGSTDTQYF.